The sequence of this TCR beta chain was determined in a study of cytomegalovirus exposure and HLA in healthy donors. Study-level findings and limits: Three chains linked to CMV were shown in vitro to be specific for CMV antigens. A later analysis found TCR association rates differed by HLA locus, highest for DRB1 and lowest for HLA-C.

The CDR3 has 14 amino acids. V was clipped by 3 bases and J by 2 bases; unmatched bases: 3. Germline V CDR1 and CDR2: MNHEY, SMNVEV (reference sequence). A note on this clone: Its antigen is still unknown.

A multiplex PCR was run with 60 Vbeta primers and 13 Jbeta primers. The data were produced by immunoSEQ multiplex PCR, yet TCRdb's version contains in-frame clones alone and is incomplete. The sample carries 160,000 or so clones, 70% to 85% recorded once. The sequenced sample was PBMCs. The receptor was isolated from a man aged 25-40 years in good health and CMV-seropositive. The chain carries TRBV27 and TRBJ2-7, with 8 bases lining up with TRBD1. CDR3 nucleotides: TGTGCCAGCAGTTTCGGACAGGGTACCTACGAGCAGTACTTC. Its translation is CASSFGQGTYEQYF.